The sequence of this T cell receptor (beta chain) was determined in a study of T cell responses to AZD1222 COVID-19 vaccine. Broader study findings: The sample set comprised mostly white British donors with more females, and clonal diversity was possibly underestimated. Repertoire collection took place solely once the T cell response had peaked. Baseline seropositives among AZD1222 recipients totaled only six or seven. Unmutated variant regions are reportedly the target of nearly half of TCRs that are spike-specific.

The V gene lost 4 bases and the J gene lost 4 bases, with 11 bases spanning the gap. This CDR3 is 13 amino acids long. CDR1 and CDR2 from the germline V gene are SGHKS and YYEKEE (reference sequence). Here immunoSEQ multiplex PCR was the method, and the copy in TCRdb shows in-frame clones only, minus some. The sample holds approximately 170,000 clones, about 91% seen once. Comments on this clone: Its antigen is undetermined.

Sample: peripheral blood, taken 28 days after the second AZD1222 dose. This clonotype was obtained from an adult who received the AZD1222 COVID-19 vaccine. The J gene is TRBJ1-2, the V gene TRBV5-5; D might be TRBD1 (5 bases). CDR3 bases: TGTGCCAGCAGCGGCGGACAAGCCTATGGCTACACCTTC. This codes for CASSGGQAYGYTF.